This T cell receptor beta chain was recovered during a study of blood T cell repertoires in COVID-19. CDR3 length equals 16 residues. V was pared by 0 bases and J by 3 bases, with 11 bases between. Germline values: CDR1 MGHRA, CDR2 YSYEKL. The table came from immunoSEQ multiplex PCR; TCRdb's copy has only in-frame clones and leaves some out. The table shows fewer than 200,000 clones, with nearly 90% occurring only once. The clonotype was recovered from a man in his 60s with active or convalescent COVID-19. Specimen: peripheral blood. The chain is built from TRBV4-1 and TRBJ2-2; weak D call: TRBD2 (5 bases). The CDR3 reads CASSQDLSSYTGELFF. The CDR3 nucleotides read TGCGCCAGCAGCCAAGATTTGTCTAGCTACACCGGGGAGCTGTTTTTT.